One sample yielded the 5 T cell receptor beta chains listed below, sequenced in a study of identical twins (dated by TCRdb to 2016 to 2017). Preparation of the library involved 5' RACE. The instrument given in TCRdb is Illumina HiSeq 2000. TCRdb passed the public sequencing reads through fastp at Q25 and MiXCR, retaining productive beta sequences. When rows share a CDR3 protein, they turn into one entry using the most common DNA and genes. This sample lists roughly 540,000 distinct CDR3 sequences; 20% to 25% were detected once. Around 0.9% of the sample is in the top ten clones. This sample was also put to use in a study of T cells expressing NK-cell markers.

The sequencing input was CD4+ T cells sorted from blood. All receptors derive from a woman aged 18-29 years in good health.

The chain carries TRBV2 and TRBJ1-1; perhaps TRBD1 as D (6 bases). The V end lost 4 bases, the J end lost 5 bases, and 11 bases lay between the germline ends. The CDR3 is made up of 13 amino acids. Germline V gene sequence: CDR1 SNHLY, CDR2 FYNNEI. The CDR3 loop reads CASSAGAGTEAFF. In DNA form, the CDR3 reads TGTGCCAGCAGTGCAGGGGCAGGGACTGAAGCTTTCTTT.

This clonotype has a handful of counts. In nucleotides, the CDR3 is TGTGCCAGCATTAGCGACACAGATACGCAGTATTTT. The encoded protein is CASISDTDTQYF. This chain connects TRBV6-2 or TRBV6-3 to TRBJ2-3, with D maybe TRBD2 (5 bases). V lost 7 bases, J lost 2 bases, and 7 bases lay in between. From germline, CDR1 is MNHEY and CDR2 SVGEGT. The CDR3 runs to 12 residues.

V gene TRBV7-2 combines with J gene TRBJ1-3; D remains unclear. The CDR3 is 13 residues long. Germline CDR1 is SGHTA and CDR2 is FQGNSA. Trimming removed 3 bases from V and 2 bases from J, with 5 bases in between. The CDR3 nucleotides are TGTGCCAGCAGCTTCTCCACTGGAAACACCATATATTTT. As protein: CASSFSTGNTIYF.

This clonotype has a handful of counts. CDR3 DNA: TGCAGTGCTAGAATCTTGGCCGGGGATCACTACAATGAGCAGTTCTTC. Protein sequence: CSARILAGDHYNEQFF. The chain has TRBV20-1 and TRBJ2-1; tentatively, D is TRBD2 (5 bases). V dropped 2 bases and J dropped 3 bases, with 17 bases sitting between them. Germline V gene lookup returns CDR1 DFQATT and CDR2 SNEGSKA (reference sequence). CDR3 length equals 16 residues.

This clonotype was recorded a few times. The chain recombines TRBV3-1 with TRBJ2-5, with a possible D match to TRBD2 (5 bases). Per germline, CDR1 LGHDT and CDR2 YNNKEL (reference sequence). Trimming pared 3 bases from V and 3 bases from J, leaving 14 bases between. The CDR3 has 15 amino acids. CDR3 sequence: CASSHLQERKETQYF. The CDR3 region has the DNA TGTGCCAGCAGCCATCTCCAGGAGCGGAAAGAGACCCAGTACTTC.